This T cell receptor beta chain was recorded in a study of blood T cell repertoires in COVID-19. Across the whole study: The origin of the acute and convalescent COVID-19 samples was the United States, Italy and Spain. Sources were T cells, B-cell-depleted T cells, or PBMCs; the material itself was cDNA or gDNA.

Source study methods: Nucleated cell counts were estimated from reference gene primer amplification. Profiling relied on immunoSEQ multiplex PCR, and the TCRdb table lists in-frame clones only, not all of them. V and J calls plus clone size are reproduced from that table; the DNA served to infer D and trimming. The repertoire holds some 63,000 clones, with roughly 78% as singletons. This CDR3 region has 13 residues. Trimming took 10 bases from V and 2 from J; bases not matched to a gene: 8. Germline values: CDR1 SGHKS, CDR2 YYEKEE (reference sequence). The sequenced sample consisted of peripheral blood. The receptor's source is a human donor in a cohort sampled during active COVID-19. This sequence joins TRBV5-5 and TRBJ2-5; 7 bases are a match to TRBD1. The CDR3 protein is CACNRGRQETQYF. CDR3 sequence (DNA): TGTGCCTGTAACAGGGGAAGGCAAGAGACCCAGTACTTC.